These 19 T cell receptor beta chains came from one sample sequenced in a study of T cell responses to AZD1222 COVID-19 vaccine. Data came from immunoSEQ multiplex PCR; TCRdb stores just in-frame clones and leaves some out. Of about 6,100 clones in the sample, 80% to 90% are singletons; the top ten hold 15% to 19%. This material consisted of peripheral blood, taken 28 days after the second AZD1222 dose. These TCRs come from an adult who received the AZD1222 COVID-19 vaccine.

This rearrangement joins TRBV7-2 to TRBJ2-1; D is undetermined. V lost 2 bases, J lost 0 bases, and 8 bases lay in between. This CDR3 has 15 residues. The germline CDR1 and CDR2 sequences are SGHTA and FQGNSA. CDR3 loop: CASSLLAISYNEQFF. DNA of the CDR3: TGTGCCAGCAGCTTACTCGCGATCTCCTACAATGAGCAGTTCTTC.

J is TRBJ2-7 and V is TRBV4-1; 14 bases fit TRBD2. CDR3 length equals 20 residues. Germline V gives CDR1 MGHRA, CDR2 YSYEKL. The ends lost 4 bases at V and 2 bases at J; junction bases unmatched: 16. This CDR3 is CASSPGLTSGRAELAYEQYF. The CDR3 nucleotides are TGCGCCAGCAGCCCCGGATTGACTAGCGGGAGGGCCGAGTTGGCCTACGAGCAGTACTTC.

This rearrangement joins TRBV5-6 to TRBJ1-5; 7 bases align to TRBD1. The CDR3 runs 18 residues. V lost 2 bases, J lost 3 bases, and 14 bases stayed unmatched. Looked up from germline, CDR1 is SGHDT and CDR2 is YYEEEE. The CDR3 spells CASSFRTGSYSSNQPQHF. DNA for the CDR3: TGTGCCAGCAGCTTCCGGACAGGCTCATACTCTTCCAATCAGCCCCAGCATTTT.

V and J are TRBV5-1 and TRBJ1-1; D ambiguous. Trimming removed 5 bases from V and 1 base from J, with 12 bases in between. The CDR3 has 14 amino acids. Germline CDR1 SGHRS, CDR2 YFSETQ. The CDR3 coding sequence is TGCGCCAGCAGAGTGGTATACCGGAACACTGAAGCTTTCTTT. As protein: CASRVVYRNTEAFF.

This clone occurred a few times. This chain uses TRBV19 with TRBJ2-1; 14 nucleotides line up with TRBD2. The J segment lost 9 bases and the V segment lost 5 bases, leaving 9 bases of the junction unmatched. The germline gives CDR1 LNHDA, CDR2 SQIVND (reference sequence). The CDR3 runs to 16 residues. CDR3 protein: CASSAGGTSGSGEQFF. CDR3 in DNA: TGTGCCAGTAGTGCCGGGGGGACTAGCGGGAGTGGTGAGCAGTTCTTC.

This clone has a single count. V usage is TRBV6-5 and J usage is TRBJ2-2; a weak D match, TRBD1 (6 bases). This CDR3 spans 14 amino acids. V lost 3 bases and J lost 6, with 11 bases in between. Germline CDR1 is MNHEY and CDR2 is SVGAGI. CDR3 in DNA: TGTGCCAGCAGTTATCAGGGGTTGGCCGGGGAGCTGTTTTTT. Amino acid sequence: CASSYQGLAGELFF.

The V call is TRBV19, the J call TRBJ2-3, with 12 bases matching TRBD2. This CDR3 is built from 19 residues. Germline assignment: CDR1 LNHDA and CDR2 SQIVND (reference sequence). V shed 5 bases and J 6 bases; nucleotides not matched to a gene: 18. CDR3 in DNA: TGTGCCAGTAGTCTTTCCTCCCCGGGAGGACTAGCGGGAATGGATACGCAGTATTTT. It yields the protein CASSLSSPGGLAGMDTQYF.

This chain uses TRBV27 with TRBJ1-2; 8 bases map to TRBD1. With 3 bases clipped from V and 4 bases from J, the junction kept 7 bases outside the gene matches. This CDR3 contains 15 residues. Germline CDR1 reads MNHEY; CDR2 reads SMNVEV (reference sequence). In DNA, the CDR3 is TGTGCCAGCAGTTTCTACAACACAGGGGGCTATGGCTACACCTTC. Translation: CASSFYNTGGYGYTF.

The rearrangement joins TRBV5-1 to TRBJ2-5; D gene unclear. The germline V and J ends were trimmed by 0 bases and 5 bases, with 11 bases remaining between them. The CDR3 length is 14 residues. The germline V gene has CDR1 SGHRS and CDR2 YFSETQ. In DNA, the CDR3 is TGCGCCAGCAGCTTGGCCCTAGTCTCGGAGACCCAGTACTTC. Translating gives CASSLALVSETQYF.

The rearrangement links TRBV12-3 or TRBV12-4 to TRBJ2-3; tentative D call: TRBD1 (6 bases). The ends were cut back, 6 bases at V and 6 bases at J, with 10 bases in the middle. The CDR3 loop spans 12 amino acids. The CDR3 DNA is TGTGCCAGCAGCTACGGACAGGATACGCAGTATTTT. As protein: CASSYGQDTQYF.

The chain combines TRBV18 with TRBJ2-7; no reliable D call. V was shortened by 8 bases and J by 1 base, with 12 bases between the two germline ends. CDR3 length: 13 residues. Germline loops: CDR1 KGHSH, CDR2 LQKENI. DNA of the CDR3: TGTGCCAGCCCATTAGTGTGGTCCTACGAGCAGTACGTC. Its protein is CASPLVWSYEQYV.

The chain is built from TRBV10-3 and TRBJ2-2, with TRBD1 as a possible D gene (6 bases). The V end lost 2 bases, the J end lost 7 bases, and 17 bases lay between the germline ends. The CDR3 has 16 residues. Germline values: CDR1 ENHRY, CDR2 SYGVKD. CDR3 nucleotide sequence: TGTGCCATCAGTGAGCCGACAGGTCTTGGATACGGGGAGCTGTTTTTT. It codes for CAISEPTGLGYGELFF.

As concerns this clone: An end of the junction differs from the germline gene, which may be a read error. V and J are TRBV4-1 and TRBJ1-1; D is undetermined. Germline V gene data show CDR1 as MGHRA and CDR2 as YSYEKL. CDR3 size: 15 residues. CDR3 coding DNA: TGCGCCAGCAGCCAAGAACCCGGGTTGAACGCTGAAGCTTTCTTT. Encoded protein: CASSQEPGLNAEAFF.

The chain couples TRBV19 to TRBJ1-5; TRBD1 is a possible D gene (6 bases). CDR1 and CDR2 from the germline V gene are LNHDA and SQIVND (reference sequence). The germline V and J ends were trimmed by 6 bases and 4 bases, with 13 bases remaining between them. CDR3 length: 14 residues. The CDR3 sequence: CASSTDRNNQPQHF. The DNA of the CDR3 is TGTGCCAGTAGCACTGACAGGAATAATCAGCCCCAGCATTTT.

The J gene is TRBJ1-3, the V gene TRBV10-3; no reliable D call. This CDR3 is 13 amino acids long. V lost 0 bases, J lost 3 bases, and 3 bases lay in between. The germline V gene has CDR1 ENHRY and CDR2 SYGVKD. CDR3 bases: TGTGCCATCAGTGAGTCAGGTGGAAACACCATATATTTT. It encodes CAISESGGNTIYF.

CDR3 sequence reads: CASSIFDRQNEKLFF. The CDR3 DNA reads as TGTGCCAGCAGCATATTTGACAGGCAGAATGAAAAACTGTTTTTT. This rearrangement joins TRBV21-1 to TRBJ1-4; the DNA was not compared with TRBD1, the D call given in the table. TRBV21-1 is shown as a pseudogene. This CDR3 has 15 residues.

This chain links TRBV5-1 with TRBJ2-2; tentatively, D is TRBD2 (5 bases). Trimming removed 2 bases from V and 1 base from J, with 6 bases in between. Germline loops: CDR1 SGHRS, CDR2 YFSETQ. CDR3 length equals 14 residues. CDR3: CASSFAGNTGELFF. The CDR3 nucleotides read TGCGCCAGCAGCTTCGCGGGGAACACCGGGGAGCTGTTTTTT. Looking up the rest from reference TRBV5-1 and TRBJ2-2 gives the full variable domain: KAGVTQTPRYLIKTRGQQVTLSCSPISGHRSVSWYQQTPGQGLQFLFEYFSETQRNKGNFPGRFSGRQFSNSRSEMNVSTLELGDSALYLCASSFAGNTGELFFGEGSRLTVL.

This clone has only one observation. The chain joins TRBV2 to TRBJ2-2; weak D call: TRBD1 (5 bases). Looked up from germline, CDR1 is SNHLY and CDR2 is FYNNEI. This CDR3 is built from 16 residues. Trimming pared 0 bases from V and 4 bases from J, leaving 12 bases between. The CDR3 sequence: CASSEALPDSTGELFF. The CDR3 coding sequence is TGTGCCAGCAGTGAAGCGCTTCCCGACAGCACCGGGGAGCTGTTTTTT.

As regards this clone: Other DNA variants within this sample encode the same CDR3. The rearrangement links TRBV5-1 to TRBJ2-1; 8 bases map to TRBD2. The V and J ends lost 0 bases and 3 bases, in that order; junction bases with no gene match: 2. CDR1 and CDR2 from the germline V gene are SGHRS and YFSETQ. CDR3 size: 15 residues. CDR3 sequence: CASSLATSGYNEQFF. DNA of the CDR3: TGCGCCAGCAGCTTGGCTACTAGCGGCTACAATGAGCAGTTCTTC.